The 10 T cell receptor beta chains in this list originate from one sample, sequenced in a study of blood T cell repertoires in COVID-19. Data came from immunoSEQ multiplex PCR; TCRdb stores just in-frame clones and leaves some out. Of under 250,000 clones listed, around 83% were seen once; the top ten hold about 13%. Input material: peripheral blood. These receptors all come from a human donor in a cohort sampled during active COVID-19.

The chain employs TRBV13 and TRBJ1-1; maybe TRBD1 (5 bases). Germline loops: CDR1 PRHDT, CDR2 FYEKMQ (reference sequence). CDR3 length equals 14 residues. Trimming shortened V by 5 bases and J by 1 base, and 11 bases separated the two germline ends. CDR3 sequence: CASSTGLRNTEAFF. CDR3 nucleotides: TGTGCCAGCAGCACGGGACTTCGGAACACTGAAGCTTTCTTT.

The chain employs TRBV6-5 and TRBJ2-1; D may be TRBD1 (5 bases). The CDR3 spans 14 residues. The germline V gene encodes CDR1 MNHEY and CDR2 SVGAGI. Trimming took off 7 bases at V and 7 bases at J, with 17 bases between the two ends. CDR3 bases: TGTGCCAGCAACCTGGGAATAGGGGATAATGAGCAGTTCTTC. Its translation: CASNLGIGDNEQFF.

The chain carries TRBV28 and TRBJ2-7; TRBD1 aligns across 7 bases. The trim removed 6 bases at V and 3 bases at J, leaving 8 bases unmatched. The germline V gene encodes CDR1 MDHEN and CDR2 SYDVKM. The CDR3 runs to 14 residues. CDR3: CASRAGTVNYEQYF. CDR3 coding DNA: TGTGCCAGCAGGGCCGGGACAGTAAACTACGAGCAGTACTTC.

The chain's CDR3 is CASSLDGTNRQGYTF. The CDR3 nucleotides read TGCGCCAGCAGCTTGGATGGCACAAACCGACAGGGCTACACCTTC. The chain is built from TRBV5-1 and TRBJ1-2; TRBD1 is a possible D gene (5 bases). CDR1 SGHRS and CDR2 YFSETQ come from the germline V gene. V lost 0 bases, J lost 8 bases, and 17 bases lay in between. The CDR3 is 15 residues long.

The chain links TRBV28 to TRBJ2-4, with TRBD1 identical over 10 bases. This CDR3 has 17 amino acids. J was trimmed by 2 bases and V by 2 bases; bases with no gene match: 6. CDR1 and CDR2 from the germline V gene are MDHEN and SYDVKM. The CDR3 loop is CASSLGDRGRSKNIQYF. CDR3 DNA: TGTGCCAGCAGTTTAGGGGACAGGGGCCGATCCAAAAACATTCAGTACTTC.

J is TRBJ2-7 and V is TRBV24-1; D possibly corresponds to TRBD2 (6 bases). This CDR3 is 13 amino acids long. V was pared by 3 bases and J by 5 bases, with 10 bases between. The germline CDR1 and CDR2 sequences are KGHDR and SFDVKD. The CDR3 region has the DNA TGTGCCACCAGTGATGGAGGGCAGGACGAGCAGTACTTC. It is translated as CATSDGGQDEQYF.

The rearrangement links TRBV27 to TRBJ2-7; the match to TRBD2 covers 7 bases. CDR1 and CDR2 (germline): MNHEY, SMNVEV (reference sequence). This CDR3 has 12 amino acids. Losses at the gene ends were 6 bases for V and 3 bases for J; bases not matched to a gene: 2. CDR3 protein: CASRRDYYEQYF. CDR3 DNA sequence: TGTGCCAGCAGACGGGACTACTACGAGCAGTACTTC.

A few counts support this clone. J is TRBJ2-5 and V is TRBV11-2; 8 positions agree with TRBD1. J lost 4 bases, V lost 1 base, and 8 bases had no gene match. The CDR3 contains 16 residues. Germline-derived CDR1 and CDR2 are SGHAT and FQNNGV. The CDR3 DNA reads TGTGCCAGCAGCTTAGTGACAGGGGCAGGGGGAGAGACCCAGTACTTC. Translating gives CASSLVTGAGGETQYF. The whole variable domain, remainder taken from reference TRBV11-2 and TRBJ2-5, is EAGVAQSPRYKIIEKRQSVAFWCNPISGHATLYWYQQILGQGPKLLIQFQNNGVVDDSQLPKDRFSAERLKGVDSTLKIQPAKLEDSAVYLCASSLVTGAGGETQYFGPGTRLLVL.

Regarding this clone: Lacking the conserved final phenylalanine or tryptophan, this CDR3 likely reflects a read error. Because the CDR3's place on the DNA is in doubt, the DNA is left out and the CDR3 is given as listed by TCRdb. The V gene is TRBV6-6, the J gene TRBJ2-7; TRBD2 is the table's D call, not checked against the DNA. CDR1 and CDR2 from the germline V gene are MNHNY and SVGAGI (reference sequence). The CDR3 length is 13 residues, termini included. CDR3 sequence: CASSSDAGPGKEA.

V usage is TRBV3-1 (or the pseudogene TRBV3-2) and J usage is TRBJ2-3, with TRBD2 matching 11 bases. V trimming: 5 bases; J trimming: 6 bases; junction bases outside the gene matches: 10. This CDR3 comprises 16 residues. Germline CDR1 and CDR2: LGHDT and YNNKEL (reference sequence). The chain's CDR3 is CASSREHSGRGDTQYF. The CDR3 bases are TGTGCCAGCAGCAGAGAACATAGCGGGAGGGGGGATACGCAGTATTTT.